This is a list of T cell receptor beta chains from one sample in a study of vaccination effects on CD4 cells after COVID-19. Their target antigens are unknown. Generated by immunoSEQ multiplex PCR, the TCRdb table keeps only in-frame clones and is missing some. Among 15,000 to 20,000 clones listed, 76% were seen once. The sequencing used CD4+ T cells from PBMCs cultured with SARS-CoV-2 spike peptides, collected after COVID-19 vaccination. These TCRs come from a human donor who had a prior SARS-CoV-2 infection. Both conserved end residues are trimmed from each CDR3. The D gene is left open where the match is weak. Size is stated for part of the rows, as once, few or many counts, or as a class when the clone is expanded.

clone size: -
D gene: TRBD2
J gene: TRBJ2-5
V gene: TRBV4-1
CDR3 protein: ASSQGLAGGIGETQY

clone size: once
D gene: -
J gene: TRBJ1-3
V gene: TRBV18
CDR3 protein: ASSPETGRSGNTIY

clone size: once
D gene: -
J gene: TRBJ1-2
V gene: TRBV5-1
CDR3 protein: ASSEGFDYGYT

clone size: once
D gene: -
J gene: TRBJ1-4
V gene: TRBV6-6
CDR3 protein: ASKGGNEKLF

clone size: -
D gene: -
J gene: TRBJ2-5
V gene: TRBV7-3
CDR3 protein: ASSPLGNTPQETQY

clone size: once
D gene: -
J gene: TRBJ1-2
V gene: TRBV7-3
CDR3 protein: ASSYGSVSYGYT

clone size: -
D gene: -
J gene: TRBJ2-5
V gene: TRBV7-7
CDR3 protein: ASSPGVGKETQY

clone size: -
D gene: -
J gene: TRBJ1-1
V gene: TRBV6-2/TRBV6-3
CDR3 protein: ASSYAGLAEAF

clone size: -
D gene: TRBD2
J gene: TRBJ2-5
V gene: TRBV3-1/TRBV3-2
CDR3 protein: ASSQGRLTSGEETQY

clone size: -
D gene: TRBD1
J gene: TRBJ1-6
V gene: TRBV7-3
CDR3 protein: ASSLGTVNSPLH

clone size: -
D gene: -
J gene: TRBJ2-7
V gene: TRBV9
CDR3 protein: ASSVRGDLYEQY

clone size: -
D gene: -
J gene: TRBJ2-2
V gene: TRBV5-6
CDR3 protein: ASSFDLNTGELF

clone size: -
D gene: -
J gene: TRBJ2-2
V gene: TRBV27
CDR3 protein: ASSLRDGSGELF

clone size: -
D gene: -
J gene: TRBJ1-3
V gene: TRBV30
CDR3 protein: AWSVSGRNTIY

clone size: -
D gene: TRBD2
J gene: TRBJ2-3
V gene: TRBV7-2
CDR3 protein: ASSLFGGSSTDTQY

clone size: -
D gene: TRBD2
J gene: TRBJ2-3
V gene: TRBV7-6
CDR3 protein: ASSLTPPGLAGTDTQY